The 25 T cell receptor beta chains below were found in one sample sequenced in a study of shared clonotypes between healthy human individuals (dated by TCRdb to 2020 to 2022). The library was made by the immunoSEQ multiplex PCR assay. The table comes from immuneACCESS by way of TCRdb, which keeps in-frame sequences with V and J called. Part of the clones is missing from these tables; in studies checked, under half for an unresolved V gene and the rest for unknown reasons. The sample records roughly 1.4 million clones, approximately 98.5% of which are singletons. Together, the top ten hold over 0.3% of the sample. The sequencing input was naive CD4+ T cells sorted from blood. This sample's cell subset or site label indicates: CD45RA+ positively selected. Receptors originate from a man aged 25-45 years in good health.

Only one count was recorded for this clone. The chain has TRBV28 and TRBJ1-5; 7 nucleotides line up with TRBD1. The CDR3 is 14 amino acids. Germline lookup yields CDR1 MDHEN and CDR2 SYDVKM. V lost 7 bases to trimming and J lost 5 bases; unmatched junction nucleotides: 8. The CDR3 DNA follows: TGTGCCAGCACCACCGGGACAGCCTATCAGCCCCAGCATTTT. Translating it yields CASTTGTAYQPQHF. Filled out from reference TRBV28 and TRBJ1-5, the complete variable domain reads DVKVTQSSRYLVKRTGEKVFLECVQDMDHENMFWYRQDPGLGLRLIYFSYDVKMKEKGDIPEGYSVSREKKERFSLILESASTNQTSMYLCASTTGTAYQPQHFGDGTRLSIL.

The chain has TRBV29-1 and TRBJ2-5; D remains ambiguous. V shed 1 base and J shed 5 bases, with 11 bases lying between them. The germline V gene encodes CDR1 SQVTM and CDR2 ANQGSEA. This CDR3 comprises 13 residues. The CDR3 region is CSVEGTIRETQYF. DNA for the CDR3: TGCAGCGTTGAAGGGACGATTAGGGAGACCCAGTACTTC.

The chain links TRBV2 to TRBJ1-1, with D uncertain. The germline V gene encodes CDR1 SNHLY and CDR2 FYNNEI. This CDR3 has 14 residues. V dropped 4 bases and J dropped 1 base, with 10 bases sitting between them. The CDR3 reads CASSVLRENTEAFF. CDR3 bases: TGTGCCAGCAGTGTCTTGCGGGAGAACACTGAAGCTTTCTTT.

To note about this clone: Other DNA sequences in the sample encode the same CDR3. V is TRBV28 and J is TRBJ1-5; 7 bases align to TRBD1. V trimming: 1 base; J trimming: 2 bases; junction bases outside the gene matches: 2. This CDR3 spans 15 amino acids. Germline lookup yields CDR1 MDHEN and CDR2 SYDVKM. The CDR3 coding sequence is TGTGCCAGCAGTTTATTGACAGGGCGCAATCAGCCCCAGCATTTT. This gives the protein CASSLLTGRNQPQHF. The entire variable domain, with the rest obtained from reference TRBV28 and TRBJ1-5, is as follows: DVKVTQSSRYLVKRTGEKVFLECVQDMDHENMFWYRQDPGLGLRLIYFSYDVKMKEKGDIPEGYSVSREKKERFSLILESASTNQTSMYLCASSLLTGRNQPQHFGDGTRLSIL.

A remark on this clone: The sample carries other DNA sequences with the same CDR3. V is TRBV7-3 and J is TRBJ2-3; possible D gene TRBD2, 5 bases. CDR1 and CDR2 from the germline V gene are SGHTA and FQGTGA. V shed 3 bases and J shed 2 bases, with 9 bases lying between them. This CDR3 has 14 amino acids. The CDR3 spells CASSFSGSTDTQYF. CDR3 sequence (DNA): TGTGCCAGCAGCTTTTCGGGATCCACAGATACGCAGTATTTT.

This chain uses TRBV27 with TRBJ1-5, with unresolved D. The CDR3 sequence is 15 residues long. V was shortened by 6 bases and J by 1 base, with 13 bases between the two germline ends. CDR1 and CDR2 (germline): MNHEY, SMNVEV (reference sequence). In DNA form, the CDR3 reads TGTGCCAGCAGGAGTGGCGGGATAAGCAATCAGCCCCAGCATTTT. It codes for CASRSGGISNQPQHF.

This sequence joins TRBV4-3 and TRBJ1-4; 8 positions agree with TRBD1. Per the germline V gene, CDR1 is LGHNA and CDR2 is YSLEER. This CDR3 has 16 residues. J was trimmed by 6 bases and V by 2 bases; bases with no gene match: 8. The CDR3 here is CASSQLQDRGDEKLFF. CDR3 coding DNA: TGCGCCAGCAGCCAACTTCAAGACAGGGGTGATGAAAAACTGTTTTTT.

V usage is TRBV9 and J usage is TRBJ1-2, with no clear D. Trimming shortened V by 0 bases and J by 2 bases, and 8 bases separated the two germline ends. The length of the CDR3 is 14 residues. CDR1 and CDR2 from the germline V gene are SGDLS and YYNGEE. The CDR3 sequence: CASSVDVRNYGYTF. In DNA form, the CDR3 reads TGTGCCAGCAGCGTAGATGTCAGAAACTATGGCTACACCTTC.

The chain recombines TRBV11-2 with TRBJ2-2; TRBD2 is a possible D gene (6 bases). V lost 2 bases and J lost 5, with 9 bases in between. Germline assignment: CDR1 SGHAT and CDR2 FQNNGV. This CDR3 spans 14 amino acids. In nucleotides, the CDR3 is TGTGCCAGCAGCTTACTAGCGACTACCGGGGAGCTGTTTTTT. Encoded protein: CASSLLATTGELFF.

The chain recombines TRBV18 with TRBJ1-1; D possibly corresponds to TRBD1 (5 bases). Trimming removed 3 bases from V and 6 bases from J, with 17 bases in between. In germline, CDR1 is KGHSH, CDR2 LQKENI. There are 15 residues in the CDR3. This chain's CDR3 is CASSPTGGQGAEAFF. The CDR3 DNA sequence: TGTGCCAGCTCACCCACCGGTGGGCAGGGCGCTGAAGCTTTCTTT.

The CDR3 sequence is CASSTGTLYEQYF. For the CDR3, the DNA is TGTGCCAGCAGCACCGGGACACTCTACGAGCAGTACTTC. The chain combines TRBV6-1 with TRBJ2-7, with D maybe TRBD1 (6 bases). This CDR3 has 13 residues. Germline V gene data show CDR1 as MNHNS and CDR2 as SASEGT. With 6 bases removed from V and 3 bases from J, the gap between germline ends came to 12 bases.

V gene TRBV18 combines with J gene TRBJ1-1; D is unresolved. CDR3 size: 17 residues. The V gene lost 1 base and the J gene lost 0 bases, with 15 bases spanning the gap. The germline V gene encodes CDR1 KGHSH and CDR2 LQKENI. The CDR3, as DNA: TGTGCCAGCTCACCACGGCTCGTCAGCAACCTGAACACTGAAGCTTTCTTT. Translation gives CASSPRLVSNLNTEAFF.

The chain recombines TRBV5-4 with TRBJ1-3; no clear D. The CDR3 is made up of 17 amino acids. Trimming shortened V by 0 bases and J by 3 bases, and 16 bases separated the two germline ends. Looked up from germline, CDR1 is SGHNT and CDR2 is YYREEE (reference sequence). The CDR3 sequence: CASSLDSRAGGGNTIYF. CDR3 sequence (DNA): TGTGCCAGCAGCTTGGATAGTCGGGCGGGAGGTGGAAACACCATATATTTT.

The J gene is TRBJ2-7, the V gene TRBV28, with TRBD1 matching 7 bases. The germline V gene encodes CDR1 MDHEN and CDR2 SYDVKM. With 5 bases clipped from V and 10 bases from J, the junction kept 8 bases outside the gene matches. The CDR3 sequence is 12 residues long. The CDR3 bases are TGTGCCAGCAGTCGGGGCGACAGGGACCAGTACTTC. Its protein is CASSRGDRDQYF.

Comments on this clone: This CDR3 is also generated by other DNA sequences in the sample. The chain carries TRBV5-6 and TRBJ1-5; D call uncertain. Per germline, CDR1 SGHDT and CDR2 YYEEEE. V lost 2 bases and J 6 bases, leaving 6 bases between the germline ends. The CDR3 loop spans 12 amino acids. The CDR3 region has the DNA TGTGCCAGCAGCTTTTGGGGTCAGCCCCAGCATTTT. Translating gives CASSFWGQPQHF.

This sequence joins TRBV18 and TRBJ1-1; D call uncertain. This CDR3 has 14 amino acids. The germline gives CDR1 KGHSH, CDR2 LQKENI. V lost 6 bases and J lost 5, with 16 bases in between. The CDR3 coding sequence is TGTGCCAGCTCCCAACCTCCCGAGAGGACTGAAGCTTTCTTT. Amino acids: CASSQPPERTEAFF. The whole variable domain, remainder taken from reference TRBV18 and TRBJ1-1, is NAGVMQNPRHLVRRRGQEARLRCSPMKGHSHVYWYRQLPEEGLKFMVYLQKENIIDESGMPKERFSAEFPKEGPSILRIQQVVRGDSAAYFCASSQPPERTEAFFGQGTRLTVV.

Details on this clone: This CDR3 is also generated by other DNA sequences in the sample. V and J are TRBV9 and TRBJ2-7; no definite D call. The germline CDR1 and CDR2 sequences are SGDLS and YYNGEE. CDR3 length equals 14 residues. V lost 0 bases and J lost 1, with 8 bases in between. The CDR3 sequence: CASSVGSLSYEQYF. The CDR3 DNA follows: TGTGCCAGCAGCGTAGGGTCTCTTTCCTACGAGCAGTACTTC.

The V gene is TRBV27, the J gene TRBJ2-3; 7 nucleotides line up with TRBD2. This CDR3 spans 16 amino acids. The trim removed 7 bases at V and 2 bases at J, leaving 12 bases unmatched. CDR1 and CDR2 (germline): MNHEY, SMNVEV (reference sequence). The CDR3, as DNA: TGTGCCAGCACCGAGACTAGCCCTCCCACCACAGATACGCAGTATTTT. It yields the protein CASTETSPPTTDTQYF.

This chain connects TRBV11-2 to TRBJ2-5; 14 nucleotides line up with TRBD2. V trimming: 6 bases; J trimming: 2 bases; junction bases outside the gene matches: 8. The CDR3 is 17 amino acids. The V gene's germline CDR1 is SGHAT and CDR2 FQNNGV. CDR3 amino acids: CASRPGTSGRLQETQYF. CDR3 in DNA: TGTGCCAGCAGACCCGGGACTAGCGGGAGATTACAAGAGACCCAGTACTTC.

The chain carries TRBV11-3 and TRBJ2-7; TRBD1 matches 7 bases. Germline assignment: CDR1 SGHNT and CDR2 YENEEA. This CDR3 region has 16 residues. The V and J ends lost 1 base and 1 base, in that order; junction bases with no gene match: 7. The DNA of the CDR3 is TGTGCCAGCAGCTTAGGTGGGACAGCTGGATCCTACGAGCAGTACTTC. This encodes CASSLGGTAGSYEQYF.

The chain employs TRBV28 and TRBJ1-2; no definite D call. This CDR3 is built from 14 residues. CDR1 and CDR2 (germline): MDHEN, SYDVKM. Trimming stripped 7 bases from V and 2 bases from J, with 14 bases between. The CDR3 loop reads CASKASQENYGYTF. The DNA for the CDR3 is TGTGCCAGCAAGGCCAGCCAGGAGAACTATGGCTACACCTTC.

This chain uses TRBV30 with TRBJ2-7; 10 bases line up with TRBD2. CDR3 length equals 14 residues. With 5 bases clipped from V and 2 bases from J, the junction kept 6 bases outside the gene matches. The germline CDR1 and CDR2 sequences are GTSNPN and SVGIG (reference sequence). The chain's CDR3 is CAWASGRGAYEQYF. The CDR3, as DNA: TGTGCCTGGGCGAGCGGGAGGGGGGCCTACGAGCAGTACTTC.

Worth noting for this clone: The same CDR3 is also encoded by other DNA sequences in this sample. The rearrangement uses TRBV18 and TRBJ2-5; 11 bases match TRBD1. Germline CDR1 reads KGHSH; CDR2 reads LQKENI. J was trimmed by 1 base and V by 2 bases; bases with no gene match: 0. CDR3 size: 15 residues. CDR3 residues: CASSPGTGGQETQYF. Written as DNA, the CDR3 is TGTGCCAGCTCACCAGGGACAGGGGGCCAAGAGACCCAGTACTTC.

The chain links TRBV9 to TRBJ1-1; no definite D call. V dropped 1 base and J dropped 0 bases, with 7 bases sitting between them. Germline V lookup: CDR1 SGDLS, CDR2 YYNGEE. This CDR3 region has 14 residues. CDR3 amino acids: CASSVSTLNTEAFF. CDR3 nucleotide sequence: TGTGCCAGCAGCGTAAGCACTTTGAACACTGAAGCTTTCTTT.

The chain has TRBV7-9 and TRBJ2-5; 14 bases are shared with TRBD2. With V trimmed by 4 bases and J by 5 bases, 9 bases remained unmatched. Germline V CDR1 and CDR2: SEHNR, FQNEAQ (reference sequence). The CDR3 extends over 17 amino acids. CDR3: CASSSGLAGVQSETQYF. CDR3 DNA: TGTGCCAGCAGCTCGGGACTAGCGGGAGTTCAGAGCGAGACCCAGTACTTC.